The 20 T cell receptor beta chains reported below all come from one sample, sequenced in a study of T cell responses to AZD1222 COVID-19 vaccine. Using immunoSEQ multiplex PCR, the repertoire was profiled, and TCRdb retains in-frame clones only, with some absent. The sample lists more than 120,000 clones, roughly 90% occurring once. Sequencing used peripheral blood, obtained 28 days after the second AZD1222 dose. The receptors here all came from an adult who received the AZD1222 COVID-19 vaccine.

V and J are TRBV27 and TRBJ2-7; 7 positions match TRBD1. CDR1 is MNHEY, CDR2 SMNVEV, per germline (reference sequence). J was trimmed by 5 bases and V by 6 bases; bases with no gene match: 13. The CDR3 has 15 amino acids. This CDR3 is CASRVQGWASDEQYF. The CDR3 DNA reads as TGTGCCAGCAGGGTACAGGGGTGGGCTTCGGACGAGCAGTACTTC.

This clone was seen once. V is TRBV9 and J is TRBJ2-1, with D possibly TRBD2 on 6 matching bases. Looked up from germline, CDR1 is SGDLS and CDR2 is YYNGEE. This CDR3 contains 15 residues. The V end was cut by 5 bases, the J end by 0 bases, with 12 bases between. CDR3: CASRPAGSSYNEQFF. The CDR3 nucleotides are TGTGCCAGCAGACCGGCCGGGAGCTCCTACAATGAGCAGTTCTTC.

The V gene is TRBV29-1, the J gene TRBJ2-5; weak D call: TRBD1 (6 bases). The length of the CDR3 is 15 residues. CDR1 and CDR2 from the germline V gene are SQVTM and ANQGSEA. V was trimmed by 3 bases and J by 0 bases, leaving 14 bases between them. CDR3 sequence: CSVDNRDTDQETQYF. The CDR3 DNA follows: TGCAGCGTTGATAACCGGGACACCGACCAAGAGACCCAGTACTTC. The variable domain in full, with the rest retrieved from reference TRBV29-1 and TRBJ2-5, is SAVISQKPSRDICQRGTSLTIQCQVDSQVTMMFWYRQQPGQSLTLIATANQGSEATYESGFVIDKFPISRPNLTFSTLTVSNMSPEDSSIYLCSVDNRDTDQETQYFGPGTRLLVL.

The rearrangement uses TRBV7-9 and TRBJ2-2, with D maybe TRBD1 (6 bases). The CDR3 loop spans 15 amino acids. Germline V lookup: CDR1 SEHNR, CDR2 FQNEAQ (reference sequence). The V gene lost 5 bases and the J gene lost 6 bases, with 16 bases spanning the gap. CDR3 loop: CASSQDRLISGELFF. CDR3 nucleotide sequence: TGTGCCAGCAGCCAAGACAGGTTGATTTCCGGGGAGCTGTTTTTT.

CDR3 protein: CASSLWTGAYGYTF. The CDR3 bases are TGTGCCAGCAGCTTGTGGACAGGGGCATATGGCTACACCTTC. The rearrangement links TRBV5-8 to TRBJ1-2; 9 nucleotides align to TRBD1. After removal of 1 base from V and 5 bases from J, the junction contained 3 bases not matched to a gene. Per the germline V gene, CDR1 is SGHTS and CDR2 is YDEGEE. This CDR3 comprises 14 residues.

The V call is TRBV30, the J call TRBJ1-1, with D perhaps TRBD1 (6 bases). V was cut by 2 bases and J by 3 bases, with 16 bases left in between. The CDR3 loop spans 15 amino acids. CDR1 GTSNPN and CDR2 SVGIG come from the germline V gene (reference sequence). CDR3 amino acids: CAWSHGDTSHTEAFF. CDR3 bases: TGTGCCTGGAGTCACGGGGACACGAGCCACACTGAAGCTTTCTTT.

The sample holds one count of this clone. The chain recombines TRBV19 with TRBJ1-6, with 8 nucleotides matching TRBD1. V lost 5 bases and J lost 0; bases outside the gene matches: 9. This CDR3 contains 18 residues. CDR1 LNHDA and CDR2 SQIVND come from the germline V gene (reference sequence). This CDR3 is CASSPDRGVNSYNSPLHF. The CDR3 coding sequence is TGTGCCAGTAGTCCCGACAGGGGTGTTAACTCCTATAATTCACCCCTCCACTTT.

This sequence joins TRBV7-2 and TRBJ2-7; D remains ambiguous. Trimming removed 1 base at V and 3 bases at J, with 10 bases between. The CDR3 has 14 residues. Germline assignment: CDR1 SGHTA and CDR2 FQGNSA. CDR3 in amino acids: CASSLGNNLYEQYF. The CDR3 DNA follows: TGTGCCAGCAGCTTAGGCAACAATCTCTACGAGCAGTACTTC.

This chain uses TRBV7-2 with TRBJ2-3; TRBD2 agrees at 7 bases. The V segment lost 5 bases and the J segment 6 bases; nucleotides outside the gene matches: 17. The CDR3 has 17 residues. CDR1 and CDR2 from the germline V gene are SGHTA and FQGNSA. CDR3 region: CASSTPSGSYQGDTQYF. As DNA, the CDR3 is TGTGCCAGCAGCACTCCTAGCGGTAGTTATCAGGGCGATACGCAGTATTTT. The full variable domain, its missing parts supplied by reference TRBV7-2 and TRBJ2-3, is GAGVSQSPSNKVTEKGKDVELRCDPISGHTALYWYRQSLGQGLEFLIYFQGNSAPDKSGLPSDRFSAERTGGSVSTLTIQRTQQEDSAVYLCASSTPSGSYQGDTQYFGPGTRLTVL.

V gene TRBV2 combines with J gene TRBJ1-1; D is unresolved. The CDR3 is made up of 13 amino acids. CDR1 and CDR2 from the germline V gene are SNHLY and FYNNEI. V was clipped by 4 bases and J by 4 bases, with 10 bases between them. CDR3 sequence reads: CASSVSYSTEAFF. The CDR3 nucleotides are TGTGCCAGCAGTGTTTCATATTCCACTGAAGCTTTCTTT.

V and J are TRBV6-2 or TRBV6-3 and TRBJ2-1, with D maybe TRBD2 (5 bases). Deletions cut 2 bases from V and 3 bases from J, with 14 bases between. In germline, CDR1 is MNHEY, CDR2 SVGEGT. CDR3 length equals 16 residues. The CDR3 region is CASSYEAAEIYNEQFF. CDR3 nucleotide sequence: TGTGCCAGCAGTTACGAGGCAGCGGAGATCTACAATGAGCAGTTCTTC.

Details on this clone: In the same sample, other DNA sequences code for this CDR3. This chain connects TRBV18 to TRBJ1-1; tentatively, D is TRBD1 (6 bases). This CDR3 is 15 amino acids long. The germline V gene has CDR1 KGHSH and CDR2 LQKENI. The V and J ends lost 3 bases and 2 bases respectively, with 13 bases between them. CDR3 residues: CASSPPGHPNTEAFF. The DNA for the CDR3 is TGTGCCAGCTCACCTCCGGGACACCCTAACACTGAAGCTTTCTTT.

This clone was found once. The chain couples TRBV19 to TRBJ2-4; D is tentatively TRBD1 or TRBD2 (5 bases each). The germline V gene encodes CDR1 LNHDA and CDR2 SQIVND (reference sequence). Trimming removed 5 bases from V and 7 bases from J, with 15 bases in between. The length of the CDR3 is 14 residues. CDR3: CASSDDRRGNIQYF. CDR3 nucleotides: TGTGCCAGTAGTGACGACAGACGCGGGAACATTCAGTACTTC.

V usage is TRBV7-9 and J usage is TRBJ2-6, with D possibly being TRBD1 or TRBD2 (5 bases each). Trimming removed 1 base at V and 9 bases at J, with 16 bases between. In germline, CDR1 is SEHNR, CDR2 FQNEAQ (reference sequence). The CDR3 extends over 16 amino acids. CDR3 protein: CASSLGYGDQLNVLTF. Written as DNA, the CDR3 is TGTGCCAGCAGCTTAGGATACGGGGACCAACTCAACGTCCTGACTTTC.

The chain recombines TRBV27 with TRBJ1-2; D not certain. With 2 bases removed from V and 0 bases from J, the gap between germline ends came to 10 bases. This CDR3 spans 15 amino acids. Germline CDR1 MNHEY, CDR2 SMNVEV (reference sequence). CDR3 protein: CASSLHRGTNYGYTF. CDR3 DNA: TGTGCCAGCAGTTTACACAGAGGGACTAACTATGGCTACACCTTC.

This clone has more than one count but fewer than ten. V usage is TRBV7-9 and J usage is TRBJ2-7; D unresolved. CDR1 is SEHNR, CDR2 FQNEAQ, per germline (reference sequence). The CDR3 spans 12 residues. V was pared by 4 bases and J by 3 bases, with 7 bases between. The CDR3: CASSSNLYEQYF. The CDR3 nucleotides read TGTGCCAGCAGCTCGAACCTCTACGAGCAGTACTTC.

V and J are TRBV5-6 and TRBJ1-2; D gene unclear. Deletions cut 2 bases from V and 0 bases from J, with 14 bases between. Germline V gene sequence: CDR1 SGHDT, CDR2 YYEEEE. CDR3 size: 16 residues. The CDR3 spells CASSLSGRGANYGYTF. CDR3 in DNA: TGTGCCAGCAGCTTATCGGGTCGGGGAGCTAACTATGGCTACACCTTC.

J is TRBJ2-7 and V is TRBV7-2, with a tentative D call TRBD2 (5 bases). CDR1 is SGHTA and CDR2 is FQGNSA in the germline V gene. Trimming left V 1 base short and J 2 bases short, with 18 bases between. This CDR3 spans 17 amino acids. The CDR3 coding sequence is TGTGCCAGCAGCTTAGTCTCGGGGTCGGTAAAGGCCTACGAGCAGTACTTC. Protein product: CASSLVSGSVKAYEQYF.

This chain joins TRBV5-6 and TRBJ2-3; a weak D match, TRBD1 (5 bases). The CDR3 has 15 amino acids. Trimming pared 0 bases from V and 2 bases from J, leaving 10 bases between. Germline CDR1 SGHDT, CDR2 YYEEEE. The CDR3 DNA reads as TGTGCCAGCAGCTTGGTAAGGGGTCCCACAGATACGCAGTATTTT. It specifies CASSLVRGPTDTQYF. Drawing the rest from reference TRBV5-6 and TRBJ2-3, the complete variable domain is DAGVTQSPTHLIKTRGQQVTLRCSPKSGHDTVSWYQQALGQGPQFIFQYYEEEERQRGNFPDRFSGHQFPNYSSELNVNALLLGDSALYLCASSLVRGPTDTQYFGPGTRLTVL.

This chain joins TRBV6-1 and TRBJ1-2; D not certain. There are 12 residues in the CDR3. Germline V lookup: CDR1 MNHNS, CDR2 SASEGT. Trimming took 2 bases from V and 7 from J, leaving 8 bases between them. Here the CDR3 DNA reads TGTGCCAGCAGTGAAACTCCGAGTGGCTACACCTTC. Its protein is CASSETPSGYTF.